In its sample, the clone carrying this TCR beta chain was seen once. No antigen is known for it. The CDR3 is made up of 16 amino acids. V was shortened by 2 bases and J by 2 bases, with 16 bases between the two germline ends. Germline lookup yields CDR1 MDHEN and CDR2 SYDVKM. This sample is part of a study of shared clonotypes between healthy human individuals. General study results and limits: An effect of sequencing depth on clonotype sharing among donors was expected.

Genomic DNA (from each subset) was split evenly across several immunoSEQ plates. The table came from immunoSEQ multiplex PCR; TCRdb's copy has only in-frame clones and leaves some out. The sample lists under 2.5 million clones, approximately 90% occurring once. Healthy adults negative for HIV, lacking recent acute infections or vaccinations, served as donors. Sequenced material: naive CD4+ T cells from PBMCs. The subset was: CD45RA+ positively selected. This receptor was taken from a man aged 18 to 29 in good health. Some clones in this sample may be carry-over from other donors' samples. The chain couples TRBV28 to TRBJ2-7; D may be TRBD1 (5 bases). As DNA, the CDR3 is TGTGCCAGCAGTTTAATGCCAGGAAGGGGCACCTACGAGCAGTACTTC. Encoded protein: CASSLMPGRGTYEQYF.